Presented here are 10 T cell receptor beta chains from one specimen sequenced in a study of OX40 agonist ivuxolimab in advanced cancers. Some clones are missing from TCRdb's copy, which holds only in-frame ones; the method was immunoSEQ multiplex PCR. The sample carries some 99,000 clones, roughly 87% recorded once. The sample consisted of CD4+ or CD8+ T cells sorted from blood, taken in a trial of the OX40 agonist ivuxolimab. The source of these receptors is an adult with an advanced solid tumor such as melanoma, head and neck, liver or kidney cancer.

This chain uses TRBV9 with TRBJ1-2; D is possibly TRBD1 (5 bases). Looked up from germline, CDR1 is SGDLS and CDR2 is YYNGEE. The V end was cut by 4 bases, the J end by 0 bases, with 16 bases between. There are 16 residues in the CDR3. The CDR3 region is CASSLYPGPSNYGYTF. The CDR3 nucleotides read TGTGCCAGCAGCTTATACCCAGGGCCTTCTAACTATGGCTACACCTTC.

The genes are TRBV30 and TRBJ2-2; 7 nucleotides align to TRBD2. The V gene's germline CDR1 is GTSNPN and CDR2 SVGIG (reference sequence). V lost 3 bases, J lost 0 bases, and 1 base stayed unmatched. The CDR3 has 14 residues. The CDR3 reads CAWRTSPNTGELFF. CDR3 bases: TGTGCCTGGAGGACTAGCCCGAACACCGGGGAGCTGTTTTTT.

Only a few counts were recorded for this clone. This chain links TRBV11-3 with TRBJ2-3, with unresolved D. CDR3 length: 15 residues. CDR1 and CDR2 (germline): SGHNT, YENEEA. The ends were cut back, 0 bases at V and 3 bases at J, with 10 bases in the middle. The chain's CDR3 is CASSLEGKETDTQYF. CDR3 nucleotide sequence: TGTGCCAGCAGCTTAGAGGGGAAAGAAACAGATACGCAGTATTTT.

This clone has just one count. This chain joins TRBV7-3 and TRBJ2-1, with 9 bases lining up with TRBD2. This CDR3 has 16 residues. Trimming removed 0 bases from V and 8 bases from J; junction bases left unmatched: 8. CDR1 and CDR2 from the germline V gene are SGHTA and FQGTGA. CDR3 sequence (DNA): TGTGCCAGCAGCTTAACGGTTAGCGGGAGCTTGGATGAGCAGTTCTTC. Amino acids: CASSLTVSGSLDEQFF. Looking up the rest from reference TRBV7-3 and TRBJ2-1 gives the full variable domain: GAGVSQTPSNKVTEKGKYVELRCDPISGHTALYWYRQSLGQGPEFLIYFQGTGAADDSGLPNDRFFAVRPEGSVSTLKIQRTERGDSAVYLCASSLTVSGSLDEQFFGPGTRLTVL.

J is TRBJ2-5 and V is TRBV15, with no clear D. Per germline, CDR1 LNHNV and CDR2 YYDKDF (reference sequence). This CDR3 has 12 residues. V shed 0 bases and J shed 2 bases, with 1 base lying between them. Here the CDR3 reads CATSRDQETQYF. In nucleotides, the CDR3 is TGTGCCACCAGCAGAGATCAAGAGACCCAGTACTTC. Drawing the rest from reference TRBV15 and TRBJ2-5, the complete variable domain is DAMVIQNPRYQVTQFGKPVTLSCSQTLNHNVMYWYQQKSSQAPKLLFHYYDKDFNNEADTPDNFQSRRPNTSFCFLDIRSPGLGDTAMYLCATSRDQETQYFGPGTRLLVL.

V is TRBV9 and J is TRBJ2-2; D uncertain. The CDR3 is made up of 13 amino acids. V was shortened by 1 base and J by 7 bases, with 8 bases between the two germline ends. Germline CDR1 is SGDLS and CDR2 is YYNGEE. Here the CDR3 reads CASSVSPDGELFF. CDR3 bases: TGTGCCAGCAGCGTATCCCCAGACGGGGAGCTGTTTTTT.

The rearrangement uses TRBV6-5 and TRBJ1-5, with 7 nucleotides matching TRBD1. CDR3 length: 14 residues. V gave up 6 bases and J gave up 3 bases; unmatched junction bases: 5. Germline CDR1 MNHEY, CDR2 SVGAGI. For the CDR3, the DNA is TGTGCCAGCAGGCGAGGGACAGACAATCAGCCCCAGCATTTT. It yields the protein CASRRGTDNQPQHF.

The V and J genes are TRBV7-2 and TRBJ1-2; TRBD1 agrees at 10 bases. The CDR3 is 16 amino acids. Germline CDR1 SGHTA, CDR2 FQGNSA. After removal of 5 bases from V and 6 bases from J, the junction contained 12 bases not matched to a gene. The CDR3 DNA sequence: TGTGCCAGCAGCCTAATGGGACAGGGGACCTCCAATGGCTACACCTTC. Translation gives CASSLMGQGTSNGYTF.

This clone was seen once. This chain uses TRBV19 with TRBJ1-4; D gene unclear. Germline V gives CDR1 LNHDA, CDR2 SQIVND (reference sequence). This CDR3 spans 11 amino acids. The V gene lost 6 bases and the J gene lost 6 bases, with 5 bases spanning the gap. CDR3 region: CASRSDEKLFF. DNA of the CDR3: TGTGCCAGTAGATCTGATGAAAAACTGTTTTTT.

The chain joins TRBV6-5 to TRBJ2-5; D is tentatively TRBD1 or TRBD2 (5 bases each). The germline V gene has CDR1 MNHEY and CDR2 SVGAGI. Trimming cost V 6 bases and J 2 bases, with 16 bases left between them. This CDR3 region has 15 residues. CDR3 sequence (DNA): TGTGCCAGCAGATACCGGGACGCACAGCAAGAGACCCAGTACTTC. Residues: CASRYRDAQQETQYF.